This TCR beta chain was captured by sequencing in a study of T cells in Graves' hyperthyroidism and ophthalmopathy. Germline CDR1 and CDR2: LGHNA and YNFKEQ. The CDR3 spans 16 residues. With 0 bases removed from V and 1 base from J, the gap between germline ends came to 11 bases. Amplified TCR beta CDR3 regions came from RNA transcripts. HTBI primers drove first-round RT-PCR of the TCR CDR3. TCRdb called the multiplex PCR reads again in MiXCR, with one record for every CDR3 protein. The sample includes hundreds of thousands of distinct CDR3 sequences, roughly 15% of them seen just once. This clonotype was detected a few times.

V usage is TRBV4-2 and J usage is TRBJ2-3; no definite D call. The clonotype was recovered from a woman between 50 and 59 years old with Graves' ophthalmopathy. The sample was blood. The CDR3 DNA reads TGTGCCAGCAGCCAAGACCCCACTTATGGCACAGATACGCAGTATTTT. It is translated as CASSQDPTYGTDTQYF.